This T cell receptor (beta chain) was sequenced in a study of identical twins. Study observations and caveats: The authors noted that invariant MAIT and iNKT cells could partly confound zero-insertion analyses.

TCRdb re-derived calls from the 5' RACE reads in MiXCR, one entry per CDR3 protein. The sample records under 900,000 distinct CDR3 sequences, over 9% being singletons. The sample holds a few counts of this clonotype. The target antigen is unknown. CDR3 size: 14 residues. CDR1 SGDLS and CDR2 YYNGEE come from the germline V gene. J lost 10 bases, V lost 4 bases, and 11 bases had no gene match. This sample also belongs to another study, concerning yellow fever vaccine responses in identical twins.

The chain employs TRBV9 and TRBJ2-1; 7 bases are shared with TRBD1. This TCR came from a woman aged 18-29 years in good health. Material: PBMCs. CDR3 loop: CASSPGQIKTEQFF. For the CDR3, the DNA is TGTGCCAGCAGCCCGGGACAGATAAAGACGGAGCAGTTCTTC.